Described below is a single TCR beta chain sequence and its context. What it binds is unknown. The data derive from a study of cytomegalovirus exposure and HLA in healthy donors. Overall study results and limits: HLA alleles showed associations with roughly 17,000 TCR beta sequences in a later analysis, at a 0.05 false discovery rate. Upon later analysis, TCR association rates were observed to vary by HLA locus, being highest for DRB1 and lowest for HLA-C.

Researchers ran the PCR with 60 Vbeta and 13 Jbeta primers. Assay: immunoSEQ multiplex PCR; the TCRdb copy retains only in-frame clones and omits some. The profile shows around 120,000 clones, over 60% of them singletons. The germline CDR1 and CDR2 sequences are SGHVS and FQNEAQ. This CDR3 comprises 15 residues. Trimming cost V 0 bases and J 7 bases, with 13 bases left between them. Sequenced material: PBMCs. The V call is TRBV7-8, the J call TRBJ1-5, with D unresolved. This receptor was identified in a middle-aged woman in good health and CMV-seropositive. As DNA, the CDR3 is TGTGCCAGCAGCTTAGCCGGTTCCCCGGGGCAGCCCCAGCATTTT. Residues: CASSLAGSPGQPQHF.